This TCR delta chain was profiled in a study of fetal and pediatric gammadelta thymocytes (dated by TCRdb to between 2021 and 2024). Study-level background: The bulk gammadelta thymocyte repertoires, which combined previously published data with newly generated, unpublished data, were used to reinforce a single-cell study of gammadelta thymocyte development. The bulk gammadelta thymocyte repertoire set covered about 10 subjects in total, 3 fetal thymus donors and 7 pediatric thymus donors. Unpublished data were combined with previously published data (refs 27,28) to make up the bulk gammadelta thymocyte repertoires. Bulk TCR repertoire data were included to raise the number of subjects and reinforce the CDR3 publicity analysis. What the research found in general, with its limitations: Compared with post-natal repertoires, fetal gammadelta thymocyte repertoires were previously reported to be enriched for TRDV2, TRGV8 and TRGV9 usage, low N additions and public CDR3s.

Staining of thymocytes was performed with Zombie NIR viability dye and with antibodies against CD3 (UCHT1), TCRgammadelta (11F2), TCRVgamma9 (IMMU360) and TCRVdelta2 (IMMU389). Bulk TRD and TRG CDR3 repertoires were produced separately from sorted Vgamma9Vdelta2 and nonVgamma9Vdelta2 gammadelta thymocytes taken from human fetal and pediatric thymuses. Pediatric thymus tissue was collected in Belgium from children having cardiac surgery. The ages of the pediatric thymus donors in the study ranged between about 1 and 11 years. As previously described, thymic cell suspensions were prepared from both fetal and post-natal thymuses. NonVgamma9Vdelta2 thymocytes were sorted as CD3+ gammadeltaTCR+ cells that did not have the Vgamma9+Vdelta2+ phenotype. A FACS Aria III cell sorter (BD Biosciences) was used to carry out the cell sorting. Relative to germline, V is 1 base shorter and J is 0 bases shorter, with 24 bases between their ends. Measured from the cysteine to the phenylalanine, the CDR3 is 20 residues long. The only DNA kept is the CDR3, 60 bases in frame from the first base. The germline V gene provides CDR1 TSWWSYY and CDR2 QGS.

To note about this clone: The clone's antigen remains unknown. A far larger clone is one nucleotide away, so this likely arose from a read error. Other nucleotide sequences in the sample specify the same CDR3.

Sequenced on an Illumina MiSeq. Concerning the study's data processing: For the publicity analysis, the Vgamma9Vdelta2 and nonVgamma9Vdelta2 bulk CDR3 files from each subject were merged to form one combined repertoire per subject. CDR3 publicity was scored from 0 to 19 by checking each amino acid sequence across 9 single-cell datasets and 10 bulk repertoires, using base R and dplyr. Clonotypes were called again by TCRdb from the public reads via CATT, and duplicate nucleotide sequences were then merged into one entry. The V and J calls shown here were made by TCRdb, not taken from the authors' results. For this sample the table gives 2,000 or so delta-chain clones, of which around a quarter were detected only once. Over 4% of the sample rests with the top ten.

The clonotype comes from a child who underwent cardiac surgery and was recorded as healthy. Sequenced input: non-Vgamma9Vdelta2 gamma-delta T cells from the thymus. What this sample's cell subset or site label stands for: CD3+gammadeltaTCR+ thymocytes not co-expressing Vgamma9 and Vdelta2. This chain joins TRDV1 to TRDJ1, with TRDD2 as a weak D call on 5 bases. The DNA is TGTGCTCTTGGGGAACATTCTTTTTTCCTTGACTCGGGGTACACCGATAAACTCATCTTT. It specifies CALGEHSFFLDSGYTDKLIF.